A selection of T cell receptor beta chains follows, all from one sample in a study of T cell responses to AZD1222 COVID-19 vaccine. The assay was immunoSEQ multiplex PCR, and TCRdb's table has in-frame clones only and misses some. The sample lists about 140,000 clones; approximately 95% were seen once. Sequenced here: peripheral blood, sampled on day 0 of MenACWY control vaccination. These TCRs come from an adult in good health. Each CDR3 is given with its conserved first and last residue. The D gene is left open where the match is weak. Only some rows state a clone size, as once, few, many or a class for expanded clones.

cdr3_length	j_call	clone_size	v_call	d_call	cdr3_nt	cdr3_aa
16	TRBJ1-3	-	TRBV19	-	TGTGCCAGTAGTTCCCACCGGGCGATCTCTGGAAACACCATATATTTT	CASSSHRAISGNTIYF
16	TRBJ1-5	-	TRBV6-1	TRBD1	TGTGCCAGCAGTGAAGCGCCGACAGGGGGCCATCAGCCCCAGCATTTT	CASSEAPTGGHQPQHF
16	TRBJ1-6	-	TRBV7-2	-	TGTGCCAGCAGCTTAGGGCGGAGGACAGATAATTCACCCCTCCACTTT	CASSLGRRTDNSPLHF
13	TRBJ1-2	-	TRBV12-3/TRBV12-4	-	TGTGCCAGCACCTCGGGACGGGGAGGTGGCTACACCTTC	CASTSGRGGGYTF
16	TRBJ1-6	once	TRBV6-1	-	TGTGCCAGCAGTGAAAACCGGGACGGCCTCGGGTCACCCCTCCACTTT	CASSENRDGLGSPLHF
16	TRBJ2-1	-	TRBV6-2/TRBV6-3	TRBD2	TGTGCCAGCAGTATCCCGACTAGCGGGGGGGCAAATGAGCAGTTCTTC	CASSIPTSGGANEQFF
15	TRBJ1-1	once	TRBV19	TRBD1	TGTGCCAGTAGGCCGAGACAGGGCGAGGGGACTGAAGCTTTCTTT	CASRPRQGEGTEAFF
14	TRBJ1-6	-	TRBV11-2	-	TGTGCCAGCAGCTTAATTCAGGGAAATTCACCCCTCCACTTT	CASSLIQGNSPLHF
15	TRBJ2-5	-	TRBV2	TRBD2	TGTGCCAGCACCCGAAGGGGACTAGATAAAGAGACCCAGTACTTC	CASTRRGLDKETQYF
15	TRBJ1-6	-	TRBV9	-	TGTGCCAGCAGCCCTACTTGGGGGCATAATTCACCCCTCCACTTT	CASSPTWGHNSPLHF
18	TRBJ1-1	-	TRBV27	TRBD1	TGTGCCAGCAGGGGTCGTTACAGGGGGCTGCTGGTGAACACTGAAGCTTTCTTT	CASRGRYRGLLVNTEAFF
14	TRBJ1-2	-	TRBV2	-	TGTGCCAGCAGCCCCGGGGGTCCCAACTATGGCTACACCTTC	CASSPGGPNYGYTF
15	TRBJ2-3	-	TRBV2	TRBD1	TGTGCCAGCAGTGAAGTAGGGGGCGCGACAGATACGCAGTATTTT	CASSEVGGATDTQYF
15	TRBJ1-2	once	TRBV6-4	-	TGTGCCAGCAGTGACTCGAGGGACTCTAACTATGGCTACACCTTC	CASSDSRDSNYGYTF
16	TRBJ1-5	-	TRBV7-9	-	TGTGCCAGCAGCCTCTTTCGAGGGGGGGCCAATCAGCCCCAGCATTTT	CASSLFRGGANQPQHF
13	TRBJ1-5	-	TRBV12-5	-	TGTGCTAGTGGTCCCTCAGGGAATCAGCCCCAGCATTTT	CASGPSGNQPQHF
13	TRBJ2-2	-	TRBV5-1	TRBD2	TGCGCCAGCAGCGGGGAGGGCACCGGGGAGCTGTTTTTT	CASSGEGTGELFF
12	TRBJ1-2	-	TRBV28	TRBD1	TGTGCCAGCCTCATGGCAGGGGGTGGCTACACCTTC	CASLMAGGGYTF
17	TRBJ1-1	once	TRBV3-1/TRBV3-2	TRBD1	TGTGCCAGCAGCCAAGAACGGACAGGGGGATGTCACACTGAAGCTTTCTTT	CASSQERTGGCHTEAFF
14	TRBJ2-2	-	TRBV5-5	-	TGTGCCAGCAGCTTGTTCACGAACACCGGGGAGCTGTTTTTT	CASSLFTNTGELFF
13	TRBJ2-1	-	TRBV12-3/TRBV12-4	-	TGTGCCAGCAGTCACACAGCGTACAATGAGCAGTTCTTC	CASSHTAYNEQFF
19	TRBJ2-6	-	TRBV7-8	-	TGTGCCAGCAGCCTAAAGCGACGGCAACTTGGCTTTGAGGCCAACGTCCTGACTTTC	CASSLKRRQLGFEANVLTF
20	TRBJ2-1	-	TRBV3-1/TRBV3-2	-	TGTGCCAGCAGCCAAGCGGTCATTTGTCGGGTGGGACCAAAGGAGGGTGAGCAGTTCTTC	CASSQAVICRVGPKEGEQFF
12	TRBJ1-2	-	TRBV10-3	TRBD1	TGTGCCATCAGTGAGTCGATTTGGGACAGCTCCTTC	CAISESIWDSSF
12	TRBJ2-1	-	TRBV11-3	-	TGTGCCAGCAGCTTAGATAGCGCTGAGCAGTTCTTC	CASSLDSAEQFF
13	TRBJ1-1	-	TRBV3-1/TRBV3-2	-	TGTGCCAGCAGCGTTTATTGGAACACTGAAGCTTTCTTT	CASSVYWNTEAFF
18	TRBJ2-1	few	TRBV2	TRBD2	TGTGCCAGCAGTGAATATCTCGGGACTAGTTCTTCGAGTAATGAGCAGTTCTTC	CASSEYLGTSSSSNEQFF
15	TRBJ2-1	-	TRBV6-5	-	TGTGCCAGCAGTCCGGGACCCCCGACGCACAATGAGCAGTTCTTC	CASSPGPPTHNEQFF
16	TRBJ2-1	-	TRBV5-4	-	TGTGCCAGCAGCTTGGTATGGCAGGGCGGCTACAATGAGCAGTTCTTC	CASSLVWQGGYNEQFF
15	TRBJ1-5	-	TRBV28	-	TGTGCCAGCAGTAAACAGGGAGCCGGCAATCAGCCCCAGCATTTT	CASSKQGAGNQPQHF
18	TRBJ2-1	-	TRBV7-8	TRBD2	TGTGCCAGCAGCTTAGCAGTAGGAGCGGGGAACTCCTACAATGAGCAGTTCTTC	CASSLAVGAGNSYNEQFF
17	TRBJ2-1	-	TRBV27	-	TGTGCCAGCGCCCCGTGGGGGGGGGCTCAGTTTTACAATGAGCAGTTCTTC	CASAPWGGAQFYNEQFF
14	TRBJ2-5	-	TRBV5-1	-	TGCGCCAGCAGCTTGGAGACAGCACAAGAGACCCAGTACTTC	CASSLETAQETQYF
15	TRBJ1-6	-	TRBV6-6	-	TGTGCCAGCAGCCCCCGCGTGGGGGACAATTCACCCCTCCACTTT	CASSPRVGDNSPLHF
14	TRBJ1-5	-	TRBV7-2	-	TGTGCCAGCAGCTTAGGCGGGCTCGATCAGCCCCAGCATTTT	CASSLGGLDQPQHF
13	TRBJ2-5	-	TRBV7-2	-	TGTGCCAGCAGCATACGTACGACGGAGACCCAGTACTTC	CASSIRTTETQYF
14	TRBJ2-5	-	TRBV9	TRBD2	TGTGCCAGCAGCGTAGACAGCGGGAGGGAGACCCAGTACTTC	CASSVDSGRETQYF
14	TRBJ1-2	-	TRBV5-1	-	TGCGCCAGCAGTCTAGGGACAAACAACTATGGCTACACCTTC	CASSLGTNNYGYTF
13	TRBJ2-7	-	TRBV7-9	-	TGTGCCAGCAGTAGGACGTTGAACTACGAGCAGTACTTC	CASSRTLNYEQYF
18	TRBJ2-7	-	TRBV11-2	TRBD2	TGTGCCAGCAGCTCGGGGACTAGCGGGGCGATATTCTCCTACGAGCAGTACTTC	CASSSGTSGAIFSYEQYF
14	TRBJ1-1	-	TRBV19	-	TGTGCCAGTAGTCGACAGTTTTCGAACACTGAAGCTTTCTTT	CASSRQFSNTEAFF
17	TRBJ1-1	-	TRBV2	TRBD1	TGTGCCAGCAGTGGGGTCCCCGGACAGGGGTCCGGCACTGAAGCTTTCTTT	CASSGVPGQGSGTEAFF
15	TRBJ1-1	-	TRBV10-3	-	TGTGCCATCAGTGAGCGGAGAGAGGGTTGGACTGAAGCTTTCTTT	CAISERREGWTEAFF
15	TRBJ1-1	-	TRBV27	-	TGTGCCAGCAGTTATCTAGGACAGTTGAACACTGAAGCTTTCTTT	CASSYLGQLNTEAFF
14	TRBJ2-3	once	TRBV6-5	-	TGTGCCAGCAGGGACCCCCTTGGCACAGATACGCAGTATTTT	CASRDPLGTDTQYF
18	TRBJ1-2	-	TRBV19	-	TGTGCCAGTGGCCAGGAGCCTTTAAACCCTTTTCCTGGGGATGGCTACACCTTC	CASGQEPLNPFPGDGYTF
16	TRBJ2-6	-	TRBV10-2	-	TGCGCCAGCAGTGTGGCAGGTACCTCTGGGGCCAACGTCCTGACTTTC	CASSVAGTSGANVLTF
15	TRBJ1-1	-	TRBV28	-	TGTGCCAGCAGTTTGGTAAGAACAGGGAGAACTGAAGCTTTCTTT	CASSLVRTGRTEAFF
13	TRBJ1-2	-	TRBV5-1	-	TGCGCCAGCAGCTTGGCAGGGGTGTATGGCTACACCTTC	CASSLAGVYGYTF
16	TRBJ2-5	-	TRBV3-1/TRBV3-2	-	TGTGCCAGCAGCCAATGGGGGCGAGGGGCGAGGGGGACCCAGTACTTC	CASSQWGRGARGTQYF
14	TRBJ2-5	-	TRBV24-1	-	TGTGCCACCAGTGAAACAGGGACCCAAGAGACCCAGTACTTC	CATSETGTQETQYF